These T cell receptor beta chains were read from a single sample in a study of cytomegalovirus exposure and HLA in healthy donors. Sequenced by immunoSEQ multiplex PCR; TCRdb stores in-frame clones only, minus some. The sample yields 210,000 or so clones, about 90% seen once. Sequencing was carried out using PBMCs. Receptors were obtained from a woman aged 18-29 years in good health and CMV-seronegative. CDR3s leave out the opening cysteine and the closing phenylalanine or tryptophan. Rows may omit the clone size; those that give it use once, few, many or a size class.

J: TRBJ2-2
size: .
V: TRBV6-4
CDR3: ASSERGRRGELF

J: TRBJ2-7
size: .
V: TRBV7-2
CDR3: ASSLLEGKRFYEQY

J: TRBJ1-3
size: .
V: TRBV28
CDR3: ASSSNGNTIY

J: TRBJ1-5
size: few
V: TRBV6-1
CDR3: AANGGENQPQH

J: TRBJ2-7
size: .
V: TRBV28
CDR3: ASSFGKLAGVSYEQY

J: TRBJ2-2
size: .
V: TRBV29-1
CDR3: SVERLAGGELF

J: TRBJ1-5
size: .
V: TRBV4-1
CDR3: ASSQTTGYNQPQH

J: TRBJ2-5
size: .
V: TRBV5-1
CDR3: ASSLGPDSPSFQETQY

J: TRBJ2-2
size: .
V: TRBV2
CDR3: ASSESAAGELF

J: TRBJ1-2
size: .
V: TRBV1
CDR3: TSSQGREEAYGYT

J: TRBJ2-1
size: .
V: TRBV29-1
CDR3: SVEEASGESYNEQF

J: TRBJ2-7
size: .
V: TRBV11-3
CDR3: ASSLGAGTSGYEQY

J: TRBJ2-6
size: few
V: TRBV2
CDR3: ASRVGLSLRFGANVLT

J: TRBJ2-1
size: .
V: TRBV9
CDR3: ASSQRTSGEQF

J: TRBJ2-7
size: .
V: TRBV28
CDR3: ASSPGQSLYEQY

J: TRBJ1-2
size: .
V: TRBV6-1
CDR3: ASSDLTGLSYGYT

J: TRBJ1-2
size: .
V: TRBV7-9
CDR3: ASSSGTASNYGYT

J: TRBJ2-3
size: .
V: TRBV27
CDR3: ASSWTESTDTQY

J: TRBJ2-1
size: once
V: TRBV27
CDR3: ASSSDYPYNEQF

J: TRBJ1-5
size: .
V: TRBV6-1
CDR3: ASSETGNQPQH

J: TRBJ2-1
size: .
V: TRBV4-2
CDR3: ASSQDKPGRDSGTSINEQF

J: TRBJ1-4
size: .
V: TRBV15
CDR3: ATSKDSADEKLF

J: TRBJ1-2
size: .
V: TRBV9
CDR3: ASSAPGQVHYGYT

J: TRBJ1-2
size: .
V: TRBV7-9
CDR3: ASSSPGQGATNYGYT

J: TRBJ2-1
size: .
V: TRBV27
CDR3: ASTSGKSSYNEQF

J: TRBJ2-7
size: .
V: TRBV10-3
CDR3: AIRASGEQY

J: TRBJ2-1
size: .
V: TRBV6-1
CDR3: ASSGGLAHYNEQF

J: TRBJ2-5
size: .
V: TRBV7-2
CDR3: ASSLVQGAQY

J: TRBJ1-2
size: .
V: TRBV27
CDR3: ASSLGGTGLGRYGYT

J: TRBJ2-7
size: .
V: TRBV6-1
CDR3: ASREASVSSYEQY

J: TRBJ1-2
size: .
V: TRBV6-5
CDR3: ASSYAGNYGYT

J: TRBJ1-1
size: .
V: TRBV27
CDR3: ASSLGSNTEAF

J: TRBJ2-1
size: .
V: TRBV6-6
CDR3: ASSYSGSYNEQF

J: TRBJ2-1
size: .
V: TRBV7-3
CDR3: ASSSGLAGQSGQF

J: TRBJ2-7
size: few
V: TRBV27
CDR3: ASSLPGAVNEQY

J: TRBJ2-3
size: .
V: TRBV10-3
CDR3: AISEGLADLTDTQY

J: TRBJ2-7
size: .
V: TRBV7-9
CDR3: ASSRTTDSSYAQY

J: TRBJ2-5
size: .
V: TRBV5-1
CDR3: ASSLLRNLGLQETQY

J: TRBJ2-7
size: .
V: TRBV9
CDR3: ASSVEQGGYEQY

J: TRBJ1-1
size: .
V: TRBV2
CDR3: ASIWSGQLMNTEAF

J: TRBJ2-7
size: .
V: TRBV9
CDR3: ASGPGAGVLYEQY

J: TRBJ2-2
size: .
V: TRBV4-1
CDR3: ASSPRGGAGELF

J: TRBJ2-7
size: once
V: TRBV28
CDR3: ASSLGGWAGPLSSYEQY

J: TRBJ1-1
size: few
V: TRBV30
CDR3: AWRATGKGGTEAF

J: TRBJ2-1
size: .
V: TRBV7-3
CDR3: ASRKNPGLAGANEQF

J: TRBJ2-7
size: .
V: TRBV2
CDR3: ASKVGGTKDYEQY

J: TRBJ2-1
size: once
V: TRBV13
CDR3: ASSLERTGGNEQF

J: TRBJ2-7
size: .
V: TRBV7-9
CDR3: ASSFYGTRRGEQY

J: TRBJ2-1
size: .
V: TRBV27
CDR3: ASSIRDLYNEQF

J: TRBJ2-3
size: .
V: TRBV5-1
CDR3: ASSFGGLGLAGGPDTQY

J: TRBJ2-5
size: once
V: TRBV5-1
CDR3: ASSLGTGGRGETQY

J: TRBJ2-1
size: .
V: TRBV27
CDR3: ASSFRTGGVNEQF

J: TRBJ1-4
size: once
V: TRBV7-8
CDR3: ASSLSQGINEKLF

J: TRBJ2-7
size: .
V: TRBV14
CDR3: ASSQERGTGNEQY

J: TRBJ2-5
size: once
V: TRBV27
CDR3: ASSWDIQETQY

J: TRBJ2-7
size: .
V: TRBV6-1
CDR3: ASSERGDSPSYEQY

J: TRBJ1-2
size: .
V: TRBV19
CDR3: ASRGAWETYGYT

J: TRBJ2-1
size: .
V: TRBV9
CDR3: ASSVGLAGVENEQF

J: TRBJ2-5
size: .
V: TRBV29-1
CDR3: SLAGTSGAGETQY